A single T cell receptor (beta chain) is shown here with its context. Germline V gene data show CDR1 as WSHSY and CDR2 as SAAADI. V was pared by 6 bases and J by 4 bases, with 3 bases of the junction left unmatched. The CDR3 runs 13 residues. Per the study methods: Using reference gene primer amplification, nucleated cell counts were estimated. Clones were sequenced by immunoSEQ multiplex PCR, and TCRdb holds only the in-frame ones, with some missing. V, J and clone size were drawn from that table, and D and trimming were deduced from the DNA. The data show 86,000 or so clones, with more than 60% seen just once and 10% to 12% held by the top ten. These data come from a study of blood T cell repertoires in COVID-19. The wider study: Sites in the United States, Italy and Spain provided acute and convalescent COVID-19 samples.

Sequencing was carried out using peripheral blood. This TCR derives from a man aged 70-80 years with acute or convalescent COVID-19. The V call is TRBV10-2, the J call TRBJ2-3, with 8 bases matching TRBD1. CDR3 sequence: CASSGQGPDTQYF. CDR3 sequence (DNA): TGCGCCAGCAGCGGACAGGGCCCAGATACGCAGTATTTT.